This TCR beta chain was captured in a study of identical twins. Overall study findings and caveats: Abundant cord blood beta clonotypes carried fewer insertions; memory repertoires showed none. With beta out-of-frame sequences, excess sharing by twins was weaker.

A universal primer site was incorporated via template switching, and the cDNA contained unique molecular identifiers. MiXCR, run by TCRdb on the 5' RACE reads, gives a single entry per CDR3 protein. The sample gives approximately 690,000 distinct CDR3 sequences, 5.5% to 6.5% of which show up once; approximately 1.6% is in the top ten. Concerning this clonotype: The antigen remains undetermined.

Unmatched junction bases numbered 3, after V lost 0 bases and J lost 0 bases. The CDR3 is 17 amino acids. Germline V gene sequence: CDR1 SQVTM, CDR2 ANQGSEA. The chain employs TRBV29-1 and TRBJ2-1; 12 nucleotides align to TRBD2. Sequenced input: naive T cells sorted from blood. This clonotype was sampled from a man younger than 35 in good health. The CDR3 sequence is CSVEDQGLAGSYNEQFF. As DNA, the CDR3 is TGCAGCGTTGAAGATCAGGGACTAGCGGGCTCCTACAATGAGCAGTTCTTC.